This TCR beta chain stems from a study of blood T cell repertoires in COVID-19. The table lists this clone with a few counts. Recovery meant two consecutive negative NP/OP PCR tests, professional clearance, or resolved symptoms. The CDR3 is made up of 13 amino acids. V gave up 9 bases and J gave up 0 bases, with 11 bases separating them. The germline CDR1 and CDR2 sequences are MGHRA and YSYEKL. Assay used: immunoSEQ multiplex PCR; TCRdb lists only in-frame clones, some missing. Of about 350,000 clones in the sample, more than 85% were seen once. The genes are TRBV4-1 and TRBJ1-1, with no clear D. The TCR was taken from a woman under 40 who had recovered from COVID-19. Sequencing was performed on PBMCs or T cells enriched from blood (not recorded which). The CDR3, as DNA: TGCGCCAGTCGCAGGTCCATGAACACTGAAGCTTTCTTT. It encodes CASRRSMNTEAFF.